This record concerns one TCR beta chain sequence. The sample originates from a study of blood T cell repertoires in COVID-19. Study in general: Whether acute or convalescent, the COVID-19 samples came from the United States, Italy and Spain. From T cells, B-cell-depleted T cells, or PBMCs came the material, which was cDNA or gDNA.

The Seattle patients joined while their infection was active and were tracked longitudinally afterward. As handled by the study authors: Cell counts per sample came from amplifying reference gene primers. This table comes from immunoSEQ multiplex PCR, and its TCRdb copy is limited to in-frame clones, with some not included. V, J and clone size are taken as reported in that table, and D and trimming were inferred from the DNA itself. This repertoire shows fewer than 400,000 clones, roughly 89% found once; its top ten account for 1.5% to 2%. Germline loops: CDR1 SGHDN, CDR2 FVKESK. V lost 1 base and J 2 bases, leaving 9 bases between the germline ends. The CDR3 runs 15 residues.

The clonotype comes from a woman aged 30 to 39 with COVID-19, enrolled during active disease. The chain combines TRBV14 with TRBJ1-3, with a possible D match to TRBD1 (6 bases). Sequencing input: peripheral blood. The CDR3 bases are TGTGCCAGCAGCCAAGTCCCAGGGGCTGGAAACACCATATATTTT. Translation gives CASSQVPGAGNTIYF. Using reference TRBV14 and TRBJ1-3 for the parts outside the CDR3, the full variable domain is EAGVTQFPSHSVIEKGQTVTLRCDPISGHDNLYWYRRVMGKEIKFLLHFVKESKQDESGMPNNRFLAERTGGTYSTLKVQPAELEDSGVYFCASSQVPGAGNTIYFGEGSWLTVV.